A single sample is the source of the 21 T cell receptor beta chains below, sequenced in a study of neoadjuvant anti-PD-1 for oral cavity cancer. Time point noted: after neoadjuvant nivolumab, at surgical resection. Profiled with immunoSEQ multiplex PCR; TCRdb holds only in-frame clones, not every one. The sample lists 68,000 or so clones; 70% to 90% were seen once. This specimen was PBMCs, taken after nivolumab (anti-PD-1) treatment. Source of these receptors: a person between 40 and 85 years old with oral cavity squamous cell carcinoma.

The V gene is TRBV19, the J gene TRBJ1-1, with a tentative D call TRBD1 (6 bases). V dropped 9 bases and J dropped 0 bases, with 20 bases sitting between them. Germline CDR1 reads LNHDA; CDR2 reads SQIVND (reference sequence). CDR3 length: 16 residues. The chain's CDR3 is CASQYRRQGMNTEAFF. The CDR3 nucleotides read TGTGCCAGCCAATATCGTCGTCAGGGGATGAACACTGAAGCTTTCTTT.

The chain has TRBV10-3 and TRBJ1-2, with 8 bases aligning to TRBD1. The trim removed 4 bases at V and 5 bases at J, leaving 3 bases unmatched. This CDR3 region has 13 residues. CDR1 is ENHRY, CDR2 SYGVKD, per germline. This chain's CDR3 is CAISGQGQYGYTF. Written as DNA, the CDR3 is TGTGCCATCAGTGGACAGGGGCAATATGGCTACACCTTC.

The chain has TRBV27 and TRBJ2-7, with 7 bases that match TRBD1. Germline CDR1 reads MNHEY; CDR2 reads SMNVEV (reference sequence). The CDR3 extends over 16 amino acids. Trimming at V came to 0 bases and at J to 3 bases, leaving 8 bases not matched to a gene. The CDR3 sequence: CASSLSGTEYYYEQYF. The CDR3 nucleotides read TGTGCCAGCAGTTTATCCGGGACAGAATACTACTACGAGCAGTACTTC.

The chain is built from TRBV10-3 and TRBJ2-3, with 7 bases identical to TRBD1. This CDR3 contains 15 residues. V was pared by 5 bases and J by 3 bases, with 8 bases of the junction left unmatched. The germline V gene has CDR1 ENHRY and CDR2 SYGVKD. CDR3 region: CAISTPRGTTDTQYF. In DNA form, the CDR3 reads TGTGCCATCAGTACGCCCAGGGGGACGACAGATACGCAGTATTTT.

The V call is TRBV6-6, the J call TRBJ2-7; 10 bases map to TRBD2. Germline CDR1 reads MNHNY; CDR2 reads SVGAGI (reference sequence). The CDR3 is 14 amino acids. Trimming took 6 bases from V and 2 from J; bases not matched to a gene: 4. The CDR3: CASRPGLAPYEQYF. The DNA for the CDR3 is TGTGCCAGCAGGCCGGGACTAGCGCCCTACGAGCAGTACTTC.

The chain employs TRBV6-1 and TRBJ2-3; 8 bases agree with TRBD1. Germline V CDR1 and CDR2: MNHNS, SASEGT. CDR3 length: 16 residues. J gave up 2 bases and V 4 bases, and 8 bases lay outside the gene matches. CDR3: CASSAGQGSFTDTQYF. The CDR3 nucleotides are TGTGCCAGCAGTGCCGGACAGGGCTCCTTCACAGATACGCAGTATTTT.

The chain combines TRBV7-2 with TRBJ2-2; tentative D call: TRBD1 (5 bases). The germline V and J ends were trimmed by 4 bases and 15 bases, with 24 bases remaining between them. The length of the CDR3 is 15 residues. Germline values: CDR1 SGHTA, CDR2 FQGNSA. For the CDR3, the DNA is TGTGCCAGCAGCTCACCCATGGGGATGGGGCGGCTGGTGTTTTTT. Protein sequence: CASSSPMGMGRLVFF.

This clone has a handful of counts. The chain has TRBV29-1 and TRBJ2-2, with D possibly TRBD2 on 5 matching bases. CDR3 length equals 15 residues. V was pared by 4 bases and J by 0 bases, with 12 bases between. Germline V gene sequence: CDR1 SQVTM, CDR2 ANQGSEA. For the CDR3, the DNA is TGCAGCGTTGTCGAGGGAGTAACGAACACCGGGGAGCTGTTTTTT. Residues: CSVVEGVTNTGELFF.

The chain recombines TRBV9 with TRBJ2-3; D gene ambiguous. V was clipped by 1 base and J by 6 bases, with 9 bases between them. The CDR3 consists of 13 residues. Looked up from germline, CDR1 is SGDLS and CDR2 is YYNGEE. Here the CDR3 DNA reads TGTGCCAGCAGCGTACTCGGTATGGATACGCAGTATTTT. It translates to CASSVLGMDTQYF.

This chain connects TRBV6-1 to TRBJ2-7; 13 nucleotides match TRBD2. This CDR3 is built from 14 residues. Germline V gene sequence: CDR1 MNHNS, CDR2 SASEGT. The V segment lost 6 bases and the J segment 3 bases; nucleotides outside the gene matches: 2. CDR3 nucleotides: TGTGCCAGCAGGGGACTAGCGGGGCTCTACGAGCAGTACTTC. Translating gives CASRGLAGLYEQYF.

The DNA of the CDR3 is TGCAGCGTTTGGACTAGCGGGAGGTCAGATACGCAGTATTTT. It codes for CSVWTSGRSDTQYF. The V and J genes are TRBV29-1 and TRBJ2-3; 14 bases fit TRBD2. Per germline, CDR1 SQVTM and CDR2 ANQGSEA. This CDR3 contains 14 residues. J lost 4 bases, V lost 5 bases, and 2 bases had no gene match.

The chain is built from TRBV7-2 and TRBJ2-3; D call uncertain. The CDR3 has 16 residues. Germline CDR1 reads SGHTA; CDR2 reads FQGNSA. Trimming removed 4 bases from V and 0 bases from J, with 14 bases in between. The DNA of the CDR3 is TGTGCCAGCAGCTCCGGTAGCATTACTAGCACAGATACGCAGTATTTT. Protein product: CASSSGSITSTDTQYF.

The rearrangement joins TRBV28 to TRBJ1-5; 9 bases fit TRBD1. The CDR3 spans 18 residues. The V segment lost 2 bases and the J segment 0 bases; nucleotides outside the gene matches: 8. Germline lookup yields CDR1 MDHEN and CDR2 SYDVKM. The DNA of the CDR3 is TGTGCCAGCAGTTTAGGGGGACAGGGTAGGCTTAGCAATCAGCCCCAGCATTTT. Amino acid sequence: CASSLGGQGRLSNQPQHF. The variable domain in full, with the rest retrieved from reference TRBV28 and TRBJ1-5, is DVKVTQSSRYLVKRTGEKVFLECVQDMDHENMFWYRQDPGLGLRLIYFSYDVKMKEKGDIPEGYSVSREKKERFSLILESASTNQTSMYLCASSLGGQGRLSNQPQHFGDGTRLSIL.

The V call is TRBV6-1, the J call TRBJ2-7, with 10 bases matching TRBD2. The CDR3 sequence is 15 residues long. V shed 8 bases, J shed 3 bases, and the junction held 10 bases outside the gene matches. Germline V lookup: CDR1 MNHNS, CDR2 SASEGT. The CDR3 sequence: CASEASGRAHYEQYF. The CDR3 DNA reads TGTGCCAGCGAGGCAAGCGGGAGGGCTCACTACGAGCAGTACTTC.

The V call is TRBV27, the J call TRBJ1-5, with D unresolved. The germline CDR1 and CDR2 sequences are MNHEY and SMNVEV (reference sequence). The CDR3 runs 16 residues. Trimming cost V 5 bases and J 1 base, with 15 bases left between them. CDR3: CASSPRGVQSNQPQHF. The CDR3 nucleotides read TGTGCCAGCAGTCCCCGCGGGGTTCAGAGCAATCAGCCCCAGCATTTT.

The chain couples TRBV7-9 to TRBJ2-3; 7 nucleotides agree with TRBD2. With V trimmed by 0 bases and J by 4 bases, 4 bases remained unmatched. The CDR3 covers 15 residues. Germline CDR1 reads SEHNR; CDR2 reads FQNEAQ (reference sequence). The CDR3 spells CASSLAGGPSDTQYF. CDR3 DNA sequence: TGTGCCAGCAGCTTAGCGGGAGGGCCCTCAGATACGCAGTATTTT.

This chain joins TRBV2 and TRBJ2-3; 7 bases map to TRBD1. Germline V gives CDR1 SNHLY, CDR2 FYNNEI. J gave up 2 bases and V 0 bases, and 2 bases lay outside the gene matches. This CDR3 contains 15 residues. DNA of the CDR3: TGTGCCAGCAGTGAAGCGGGACAGTACACAGATACGCAGTATTTT. It yields the protein CASSEAGQYTDTQYF.

In this sample, this clone turned up a few times. The chain has TRBV27 and TRBJ1-2, with TRBD1 as a possible D gene (5 bases). CDR1 and CDR2 from the germline V gene are MNHEY and SMNVEV (reference sequence). The CDR3 is 14 residues long. Trimming left V 2 bases short and J 4 bases short, with 11 bases between. Here the CDR3 DNA reads TGTGCCAGCAGTTTACAGCAGGGAGGCTATGGCTACACCTTC. Residues: CASSLQQGGYGYTF.

This clone was seen a handful of times. This sequence joins TRBV25-1 and TRBJ2-1; D gene unclear. Trimming pared 1 base from V and 4 bases from J, leaving 8 bases between. In germline, CDR1 is MGHDK, CDR2 SYGVNS. The length of the CDR3 is 14 residues. The CDR3 nucleotides are TGTGCCAGCAGTGAATCGTCAGTTTACAATGAGCAGTTCTTC. It encodes CASSESSVYNEQFF.

The V and J genes are TRBV10-1 and TRBJ1-1, with D perhaps TRBD1 (6 bases). In germline, CDR1 is WNHNN, CDR2 SYGVQD (reference sequence). The CDR3 contains 16 residues. Trimming left V 5 bases short and J 4 bases short, with 20 bases between. In nucleotides, the CDR3 is TGCGCCAGCAGTAGCGGAGAAGGGGGTAAGGGCACTGAAGCTTTCTTT. This encodes CASSSGEGGKGTEAFF.

This clone was counted a single time. This sequence joins TRBV7-9 and TRBJ2-5; 7 bases are shared with TRBD1. CDR1 and CDR2 from the germline V gene are SEHNR and FQNEAQ (reference sequence). This CDR3 is built from 15 residues. Trimming removed 5 bases from V and 1 base from J; junction bases left unmatched: 7. The CDR3 loop is CASSVSRDSQETQYF. CDR3 coding DNA: TGTGCCAGCAGCGTCTCTCGGGACAGCCAAGAGACCCAGTACTTC.